The TCR beta chain described here comes from a study of T-cell reconstitution after alpha-beta-depleted transplantation in children. The J segment lost 3 bases and the V segment lost 5 bases, leaving 1 base of the junction unmatched. The CDR3 consists of 14 residues. Germline V lookup: CDR1 SGHNT, CDR2 YENEEA. Library preparation (for TCRbeta) was performed with unique molecular identifiers. TCRdb passed the PCR reads through MiXCR, listing each CDR3 protein once. The sample lists 700,000 to 950,000 distinct CDR3 sequences, approximately 15% occurring once. In this sample, this clonotype turned up many times.

J is TRBJ2-2 and V is TRBV11-3; TRBD1 aligns across 9 bases. The sequence was obtained from a male patient aged 10 to 17 who had a stem cell transplant for acute lymphoblastic leukemia, so the T cells may come from the graft donor. This sample comprised PBMCs, mostly from graft donor cells, obtained 360 days after TCRalphabeta/CD19-depleted stem cell transplant. The CDR3 DNA follows: TGTGCCAGCAGCCGGGACAGGGACACCGGGGAGCTGTTTTTT. It is translated as CASSRDRDTGELFF.